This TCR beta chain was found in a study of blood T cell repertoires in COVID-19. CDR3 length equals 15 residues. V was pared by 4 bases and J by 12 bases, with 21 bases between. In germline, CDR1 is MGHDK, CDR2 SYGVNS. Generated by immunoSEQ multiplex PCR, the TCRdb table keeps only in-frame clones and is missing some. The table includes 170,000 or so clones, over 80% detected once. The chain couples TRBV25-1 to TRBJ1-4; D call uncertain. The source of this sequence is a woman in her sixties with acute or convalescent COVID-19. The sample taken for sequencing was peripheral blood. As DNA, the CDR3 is TGTGCCAGCAGTGCAAGGACCGGGAAGCCCGAGGAACTGTTTTTT. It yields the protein CASSARTGKPEELFF.